The entry below describes one T cell receptor beta chain. Its antigen is unidentified. The V gene end was trimmed by 4 bases and the J gene end by 3 bases; junction bases not matched to a gene: 10. From germline, CDR1 is MNHNS and CDR2 SASEGT. The CDR3 sequence is 17 residues long. TCRdb keeps only in-frame clones here, not all; method: immunoSEQ multiplex PCR. Altogether 20,000 to 30,000 clones are present, roughly four fifths being singletons, with the ten largest covering under 14%. The entry originates in a study of PD-1 blockade in classical Hodgkin lymphoma. Study-wide findings and caveats: It was CD4+ TCR diversity, not CD8+, that rose significantly by C4D1.

In every patient, relapse followed autologous stem cell transplantation, while exposure to brentuximab vedotin differed. V is TRBV6-1 and J is TRBJ1-4; TRBD1 agrees at 8 bases. This specimen was peripheral blood mononuclear cells (PBMCs), taken before the second cycle of nivolumab. The TCR comes from a human donor with classical Hodgkin lymphoma. For the CDR3, the DNA is TGTGCCAGCAGTGGGAGTGACAGGGGTGAGCCTAATGAAAAACTGTTTTTT. Translating gives CASSGSDRGEPNEKLFF.